What follows are 20 T cell receptor beta chains derived from one specimen sequenced in a study of tissue T cells after allogeneic stem cell transplantation (dated by TCRdb to about 2022). The time point label on this specimen signifies: human tissue collected at research (rapid) autopsy. The library was generated by the immunoSEQ multiplex PCR assay. TCRdb retrieved this table from immuneACCESS and kept in-frame rearrangements only. Not all clones are present; in checked studies, unresolved V genes account for under half, and no reason is known for the remainder. This sample lists roughly 9,000 clones; 65% to 70% were detected once. The top ten clones comprise about a quarter of the sample. The sample consisted of tissue from the stomach, taken at autopsy. These receptors originate from a male donor older than 55 with lung cancer.

V and J are TRBV6-4 and TRBJ2-2; D perhaps matches TRBD2 (6 bases). V was pared by 2 bases and J by 5 bases, with 9 bases between. This CDR3 is 14 amino acids long. Germline lookup yields CDR1 MRHNA and CDR2 SNTAGT. The chain's CDR3 is CASSDGTSTGELFF. The CDR3 nucleotides are TGTGCCAGCAGTGACGGGACTTCTACCGGGGAGCTGTTTTTT.

This chain uses TRBV5-8 with TRBJ1-1; no clear D gene. This CDR3 spans 14 amino acids. Germline V gene data show CDR1 as SGHTS and CDR2 as YDEGEE. Trimming pared 4 bases from V and 1 base from J, leaving 11 bases between. CDR3 nucleotides: TGTGCCAGCAGCCGGGGTCGGAGGAACACTGAAGCTTTCTTT. Translation gives CASSRGRRNTEAFF.

This clone has a single count. The J gene is TRBJ1-2, the V gene TRBV7-9; TRBD1 might be the D (6 bases). Germline loops: CDR1 SEHNR, CDR2 FQNEAQ (reference sequence). V shed 5 bases and J shed 5 bases, with 15 bases lying between them. The CDR3 is 14 amino acids. Here the CDR3 reads CASSPQGLGYGYTF. The CDR3 DNA sequence: TGTGCCAGCAGCCCACAGGGACTGGGGTATGGCTACACCTTC.

This chain links TRBV6-6 with TRBJ2-5; a weak D match, TRBD1 (6 bases). CDR3 length: 12 residues. V lost 6 bases and J lost 4, with 9 bases in between. CDR1 is MNHNY and CDR2 is SVGAGI in the germline V gene (reference sequence). CDR3 nucleotides: TGTGCCAGCAGACGGACAGTAGAGACCCAGTACTTC. As protein: CASRRTVETQYF.

V gene TRBV6-5 combines with J gene TRBJ2-1; D is unresolved. The CDR3 has 15 residues. Trimming left V 4 bases short and J 7 bases short, with 17 bases between. Per germline, CDR1 MNHEY and CDR2 SVGAGI. CDR3 DNA sequence: TGTGCCAGCAGTTCATCCATCAGTGGAGTGAATGAGCAGTTCTTC. This sequence encodes CASSSSISGVNEQFF.

DNA for the CDR3: TGTGCCAGCAGGGACATTAACTATGGCTACACCTTC. Amino acid sequence: CASRDINYGYTF. J is TRBJ1-2 and V is TRBV27, with TRBD1 as a possible D gene (5 bases). V was clipped by 6 bases and J by 1 base, with 6 bases between them. The CDR3 consists of 12 residues. Germline V lookup: CDR1 MNHEY, CDR2 SMNVEV (reference sequence).

In its sample, this clone was seen a few times. The V call is TRBV4-3, the J call TRBJ2-7; maybe TRBD1 (5 bases). Deletions cut 2 bases from V and 7 bases from J, with 18 bases between. The germline CDR1 and CDR2 sequences are LGHNA and YSLEER. The CDR3 is 15 amino acids. For the CDR3, the DNA is TGCGCCAGCAGCCAAACTACAGGTACTTTGGAGGAGCAGTACTTC. Its protein is CASSQTTGTLEEQYF.

This chain uses TRBV7-9 with TRBJ2-1; D ambiguous. The CDR3 totals 14 residues. The germline V and J ends were trimmed by 4 bases and 5 bases, with 12 bases remaining between them. Germline-derived CDR1 and CDR2 are SEHNR and FQNEAQ (reference sequence). In nucleotides, the CDR3 is TGTGCCAGCAGCTACGGAACGGAAAACAATGAGCAGTTCTTC. As protein: CASSYGTENNEQFF.

V is TRBV9 and J is TRBJ2-1; 10 nucleotides align to TRBD1. Germline V gene lookup returns CDR1 SGDLS and CDR2 YYNGEE. V was clipped by 3 bases and J by 9 bases; unmatched bases: 9. The CDR3 extends over 15 amino acids. The CDR3 DNA sequence: TGTGCCAGCAGCGGAGCGGGACAGGGGCTGGCTGAGCAGTTCTTC. It specifies CASSGAGQGLAEQFF.

The chain is built from TRBV5-1 and TRBJ2-5; TRBD1 matches at 9 bases. The germline CDR1 and CDR2 sequences are SGHRS and YFSETQ. Trimming removed 0 bases from V and 8 bases from J; junction bases left unmatched: 11. This CDR3 contains 16 residues. The CDR3 region is CASSLEPGQGLNTQYF. DNA of the CDR3: TGCGCCAGCAGCTTGGAACCGGGACAGGGACTTAACACCCAGTACTTC.

This sequence joins TRBV30 and TRBJ1-1, with a tentative D call TRBD1 (5 bases). CDR1 is GTSNPN and CDR2 is SVGIG in the germline V gene (reference sequence). With 7 bases removed from V and 4 bases from J, the gap between germline ends came to 22 bases. The CDR3 runs 15 residues. This CDR3 is CASSISLGQRTEAFF. DNA for the CDR3: TGTGCCTCTTCAATATCTCTGGGGCAGCGCACTGAAGCTTTCTTT. The full variable domain, its missing parts supplied by reference TRBV30 and TRBJ1-1, is SQTIHQWPATLVQPVGSPLSLECTVEGTSNPNLYWYRQAAGRGLQLLFYSVGIGQISSEVPQNLSASRPQDRQFILSSKKLLLSDSGFYLCASSISLGQRTEAFFGQGTRLTVV.

The V gene is TRBV28, the J gene TRBJ2-1, with 13 bases identical to TRBD2. Trimming took 6 bases from V and 4 from J; bases not matched to a gene: 9. This CDR3 is 17 amino acids long. CDR1 is MDHEN, CDR2 SYDVKM, per germline. CDR3 sequence: CASSTLGLAGFYNEQFF. The CDR3 DNA reads as TGTGCCAGCAGCACTCTGGGACTAGCGGGATTTTACAATGAGCAGTTCTTC.

This clone was found a few times. The J gene is TRBJ2-1, the V gene TRBV29-1; 7 bases match TRBD1. The CDR3 has 14 residues. Germline assignment: CDR1 SQVTM and CDR2 ANQGSEA. After removal of 5 bases from V and 4 bases from J, the junction contained 8 bases not matched to a gene. CDR3 in amino acids: CSVPLGQLYNEQFF. In nucleotides, the CDR3 is TGCAGCGTTCCCCTGGGACAGTTATACAATGAGCAGTTCTTC.

The chain has TRBV11-2 and TRBJ2-7; no reliable D call. The CDR3 runs 11 residues. The V and J ends lost 4 bases and 3 bases respectively, with 4 bases between them. CDR1 is SGHAT and CDR2 is FQNNGV in the germline V gene. In DNA form, the CDR3 reads TGTGCCAGCAGCTCCTACTACGAGCAGTACTTC. Its translation is CASSSYYEQYF.

This clone has a single count. The CDR3 spells CASSGSPYEQYF. CDR3 DNA: TGTGCCTCCTCGGGATCCCCCTACGAGCAGTACTTC. The rearrangement links TRBV6-5 to TRBJ2-7; possibly TRBD2 for D (5 bases). There are 12 residues in the CDR3. V was shortened by 11 bases and J by 2 bases, with 13 bases between the two germline ends. CDR1 MNHEY and CDR2 SVGAGI come from the germline V gene.

By share of the sample, this clone is medium-sized. J is TRBJ2-3 and V is TRBV12-5; the D call may be TRBD1 or TRBD2 (5 bases each). The germline V and J ends were trimmed by 1 base and 0 bases, with 17 bases remaining between them. Germline V gene sequence: CDR1 LGHNT, CDR2 FRNRAP. CDR3 size: 18 residues. In DNA form, the CDR3 reads TGTGCTAGTGGTTTGGAGCGGTCCGGGGCAGGGAGCACAGATACGCAGTATTTT. This sequence encodes CASGLERSGAGSTDTQYF.

The chain joins TRBV28 to TRBJ2-7, with TRBD2 matching 13 bases. Trimming at V came to 2 bases and at J to 3 bases, leaving 4 bases not matched to a gene. This CDR3 spans 16 amino acids. Germline V gives CDR1 MDHEN, CDR2 SYDVKM. The CDR3 sequence: CASSLGGLAGNYEQYF. The CDR3, as DNA: TGTGCCAGCAGTTTAGGGGGACTAGCGGGAAACTACGAGCAGTACTTC.

This clone occurred a few times. The V gene is TRBV6-5, the J gene TRBJ1-2; unclear D gene. CDR3 length equals 14 residues. In germline, CDR1 is MNHEY, CDR2 SVGAGI. Trimming took off 7 bases at V and 6 bases at J, with 18 bases between the two ends. The DNA for the CDR3 is TGTGCCAGCACCCTCGGCGGCGTTAGCGATGGCTACACCTTC. Residues: CASTLGGVSDGYTF.

CDR3 DNA sequence: TGCGCCAGCAGTGAGTCAGGAGATACGCAGTATTTT. Residues: CASSESGDTQYF. The chain uses TRBV10-1 and TRBJ2-3; D remains ambiguous. Germline V gene lookup returns CDR1 WNHNN and CDR2 SYGVQD (reference sequence). The CDR3 extends over 12 amino acids. The V end lost 0 bases, the J end lost 5 bases, and 3 bases lay between the germline ends.

The V gene is TRBV7-2, the J gene TRBJ2-3; TRBD2 is a possible D gene (7 bases). Germline-derived CDR1 and CDR2 are SGHTA and FQGNSA. This CDR3 is 18 amino acids long. With 2 bases removed from V and 5 bases from J, the gap between germline ends came to 23 bases. The CDR3 loop reads CASSLNLIRGRGGDTQYF. The CDR3 DNA follows: TGTGCCAGCAGCTTAAATCTGATTCGCGGGAGAGGGGGAGATACGCAGTATTTT.